These 26 T cell receptor beta chains were all obtained from the same sample, sequenced in a study of T cells after yellow fever vaccination. TCRdb reanalysed the 5' RACE reads using MiXCR and keeps one entry per CDR3 protein. Of about 170,000 distinct CDR3 sequences in the sample, approximately 11% are singletons; the top ten hold less than 40%. Specimen: CD8+ T cells sorted from PBMCs, collected 15 days after the yellow fever booster vaccination. Receptors originate from a young man who received the YFV17D yellow fever vaccine.

In regard to this clonotype: One end of the junction is discordant with germline, which a read error may explain. The chain is built from TRBV6-5 and TRBJ1-1, with D unresolved. The CDR3 runs to 15 residues. Germline CDR1 and CDR2: MNHEY and SVGAGI. The CDR3 nucleotides are TGTGCCAGCAGCTACACCGGAGATTTGAAAACTGAAGCTTTCTTT. This encodes CASSYTGDLKTEAFF.

Only a few counts were recorded for this clonotype. The chain carries TRBV7-3 and TRBJ2-1, with no clear D. This CDR3 is 15 amino acids long. The germline V and J ends were trimmed by 5 bases and 0 bases, with 11 bases remaining between them. Looked up from germline, CDR1 is SGHTA and CDR2 is FQGTGA. CDR3 sequence: CASSNDFSSYNEQFF. Written as DNA, the CDR3 is TGTGCCAGCAGCAATGACTTTAGCTCCTACAATGAGCAGTTCTTC.

This clonotype was observed once. A much larger clone sits a single nucleotide away, making a read error possible. The rearrangement joins TRBV4-3 to TRBJ2-7; tentatively, D is TRBD1 (5 bases). Germline V gene sequence: CDR1 LGHNA, CDR2 YSLEER. The CDR3 runs 16 residues. The CDR3 protein is CARSQDRTGIYHEQYF. CDR3 bases: TGCGCCAGAAGCCAAGATCGAACAGGAATTTACCACGAGCAGTACTTC.

This clonotype was seen a few times. V gene TRBV20-1 combines with J gene TRBJ2-7, with D maybe TRBD1 (5 bases). The length of the CDR3 is 14 residues. The germline V and J ends were trimmed by 5 bases and 3 bases, with 17 bases remaining between them. Per germline, CDR1 DFQATT and CDR2 SNEGSKA (reference sequence). This CDR3 reads CSAQQVGQGYEQYV. The CDR3 region has the DNA TGCAGTGCTCAACAGGTGGGGCAGGGCTACGAGCAGTACGTC.

The V gene is TRBV4-1, the J gene TRBJ2-1; the match to TRBD1 covers 8 bases. This CDR3 has 15 residues. Per germline, CDR1 MGHRA and CDR2 YSYEKL. The trim removed 2 bases at V and 7 bases at J, leaving 7 bases unmatched. DNA for the CDR3: TGCGCCAGCAGCCAATTCCCGGGACAGGATAATGAGCAGTTCTTC. Translation gives CASSQFPGQDNEQFF.

The genes are TRBV29-1 and TRBJ2-2; D is possibly TRBD1 or TRBD2 (5 bases each). The germline V gene encodes CDR1 SQVTM and CDR2 ANQGSEA. The ends were cut back, 8 bases at V and 7 bases at J, with 17 bases in the middle. The CDR3 runs 13 residues. The chain's CDR3 is CSIPSRADGELFF. The CDR3 DNA sequence: TGCAGCATTCCTAGCAGGGCGGACGGGGAGCTGTTTTTT.

The chain links TRBV12-3 or TRBV12-4 to TRBJ2-3; D gene unclear. The CDR3 is 14 residues long. V was shortened by 2 bases and J by 0 bases, with 6 bases between the two germline ends. The chain's CDR3 is CASSLRASTDTQYF. The CDR3 region has the DNA TGTGCCAGCAGTTTAAGAGCGAGCACAGATACGCAGTATTTT.

The chain recombines TRBV3-1 with TRBJ2-3, with 9 nucleotides matching TRBD2. CDR1 LGHDT and CDR2 YNNKEL come from the germline V gene (reference sequence). Losses at the gene ends were 8 bases for V and 6 bases for J; bases not matched to a gene: 9. The CDR3 is 14 amino acids. The CDR3 DNA sequence: TGTGCCAGCGGCGGGGGGGGGTCGTCGGATACGCAGTATTTT. Translation: CASGGGGSSDTQYF.

In its sample, this clonotype was seen many times. The chain links TRBV20-1 to TRBJ1-6; possibly TRBD1 for D (5 bases). Trimming took off 2 bases at V and 3 bases at J, with 8 bases between the two ends. The CDR3 contains 14 residues. CDR1 is DFQATT, CDR2 SNEGSKA, per germline (reference sequence). CDR3 residues: CSARLGGYNSPLHF. The CDR3 coding sequence is TGCAGTGCTAGATTGGGGGGCTATAATTCACCCCTCCACTTT.

This clonotype has ten or more counts. J is TRBJ2-3 and V is TRBV7-2; 7 nucleotides match TRBD2. The CDR3 has 14 residues. Per the germline V gene, CDR1 is SGHTA and CDR2 is FQGNSA. V shed 5 bases and J 4 bases; nucleotides not matched to a gene: 6. The CDR3, as DNA: TGTGCCAGCAGCCCCCGGGGAGGGGCAGATACGCAGTATTTT. Translation gives CASSPRGGADTQYF.

The sample holds a few counts of this clonotype. The chain uses TRBV12-3 or TRBV12-4 and TRBJ1-2; perhaps TRBD1 as D (6 bases). The germline V and J ends were trimmed by 3 bases and 5 bases, with 13 bases remaining between them. This CDR3 spans 14 amino acids. CDR3 DNA sequence: TGTGCCAGCAGTTTCCGGCAGGGGCAGTATGGCTACACCTTC. This translates into CASSFRQGQYGYTF.

The chain uses TRBV12-3 or TRBV12-4 and TRBJ2-1; the D gene is possibly TRBD2 (6 bases). CDR3 size: 16 residues. V was trimmed by 8 bases and J by 0 bases, leaving 17 bases between them. The CDR3 loop is CASLPGLPSSYNEQFF. The CDR3 DNA is TGTGCCAGCCTCCCGGGACTGCCGAGCTCCTACAATGAGCAGTTCTTC.

Ten or more counts support this clonotype. As DNA, the CDR3 is TGTGCCAGCAGCTCGACAGGGGTTCCCTACGAGCAGTACTTC. Translated: CASSSTGVPYEQYF. The V call is TRBV7-9, the J call TRBJ2-7; 8 bases match TRBD1. J was trimmed by 2 bases and V by 4 bases; bases with no gene match: 4. There are 14 residues in the CDR3. From germline, CDR1 is SEHNR and CDR2 FQNEAQ (reference sequence).

This rearrangement joins TRBV5-1 to TRBJ2-1, with 7 bases lining up with TRBD1. There are 16 residues in the CDR3. V lost 3 bases to trimming and J lost 4 bases; unmatched junction nucleotides: 10. CDR1 and CDR2 from the germline V gene are SGHRS and YFSETQ. As DNA, the CDR3 is TGCGCCAGCAGCTCTAGGGACAGTATTTGGTACAATGAGCAGTTCTTC. Its translation: CASSSRDSIWYNEQFF.

This clonotype has a handful of counts. The V and J genes are TRBV7-9 and TRBJ1-1, with D possibly matching TRBD1 (5 bases). The germline V gene encodes CDR1 SEHNR and CDR2 FQNEAQ (reference sequence). The CDR3 contains 15 residues. Deletions cut 2 bases from V and 0 bases from J, with 10 bases between. CDR3 region: CASSLSGLMNTEAFF. The DNA for the CDR3 is TGTGCCAGCAGCTTATCGGGACTAATGAACACTGAAGCTTTCTTT.

The genes are TRBV18 and TRBJ1-2, with TRBD1 as a possible D gene (5 bases). The CDR3 length is 15 residues. V was shortened by 3 bases and J by 4 bases, with 15 bases between the two germline ends. CDR1 and CDR2 from the germline V gene are KGHSH and LQKENI. Written as DNA, the CDR3 is TGTGCCAGCTCACCGTCAGGGTCGACGCCCTATGGCTACACCTTC. This sequence encodes CASSPSGSTPYGYTF.

This clonotype has ten or more counts. The chain recombines TRBV25-1 with TRBJ2-1; unclear D gene. The CDR3 covers 10 residues. V shed 4 bases and J shed 8 bases, with 3 bases lying between them. Germline V gene data show CDR1 as MGHDK and CDR2 as SYGVNS. The DNA for the CDR3 is TGTGCCAGCAGTGGATATGAGCAGTTCTTC. It specifies CASSGYEQFF. Supplemented by reference TRBV25-1 and TRBJ2-1, the full variable domain reads EADIYQTPRYLVIGTGKKITLECSQTMGHDKMYWYQQDPGMELHLIHYSYGVNSTEKGDLSSESTVSRIRTEHFPLTLESARPSHTSQYLCASSGYEQFFGPGTRLTVL.

V and J are TRBV4-2 and TRBJ1-3, with D possibly TRBD1 on 5 matching bases. The V end lost 0 bases, the J end lost 0 bases, and 6 bases lay between the germline ends. This CDR3 region has 15 residues. Per the germline V gene, CDR1 is LGHNA and CDR2 is YNFKEQ. The chain's CDR3 is CASSQDRGSGNTIYF. The CDR3 coding sequence is TGTGCCAGCAGCCAAGATAGGGGCTCTGGAAACACCATATATTTT.

The V call is TRBV4-3, the J call TRBJ2-1; a weak D match, TRBD2 (7 bases). Germline V gives CDR1 LGHNA, CDR2 YSLEER. V lost 0 bases and J lost 8, with 23 bases in between. The CDR3 runs 18 residues. The CDR3 is CASSQETGGGVGGHEQFF. The CDR3 DNA sequence: TGCGCCAGCAGCCAAGAGACGGGGGGCGGGGTTGGGGGCCATGAGCAGTTCTTC.

The V and J genes are TRBV5-1 and TRBJ2-3, with TRBD2 matching over 10 bases. The CDR3 extends over 16 amino acids. The V gene end was trimmed by 4 bases and the J gene end by 1 base; junction bases not matched to a gene: 6. CDR1 and CDR2 from the germline V gene are SGHRS and YFSETQ. The CDR3 protein is CASSPELAGGTDTQYF. CDR3 sequence (DNA): TGCGCCAGCAGCCCGGAGCTAGCGGGGGGCACAGATACGCAGTATTTT.

This clonotype was observed a handful of times. The V call is TRBV7-2, the J call TRBJ1-2; D is perhaps TRBD1 (6 bases). V was shortened by 4 bases and J by 5 bases, with 14 bases between the two germline ends. The CDR3 has 14 residues. Germline V gene lookup returns CDR1 SGHTA and CDR2 FQGNSA. CDR3 nucleotide sequence: TGTGCCAGCAGCTCCCTTACAGGGCTTTATGGCTACACCTTC. Translating gives CASSSLTGLYGYTF. The variable domain in full, completed from reference TRBV7-2 and TRBJ1-2, reads GAGVSQSPSNKVTEKGKDVELRCDPISGHTALYWYRQSLGQGLEFLIYFQGNSAPDKSGLPSDRFSAERTGGSVSTLTIQRTQQEDSAVYLCASSSLTGLYGYTFGSGTRLTVV.

There are a few counts of this clonotype. CDR3 residues: CASSKVTAILNETQYF. DNA for the CDR3: TGTGCCAGCAGCAAAGTCACTGCGATTCTCAACGAGACCCAGTACTTC. The chain couples TRBV21-1 to TRBJ2-5. TRBV21-1 is deemed a pseudogene. The CDR3 sequence is 16 residues long.

The chain links TRBV28 to TRBJ2-7; no firm D call. Trimming shortened V by 3 bases and J by 6 bases, and 6 bases separated the two germline ends. Germline V lookup: CDR1 MDHEN, CDR2 SYDVKM. This CDR3 region has 11 residues. CDR3 region: CASSFGSEQYV. The CDR3, as DNA: TGTGCCAGCAGTTTTGGTTCCGAGCAGTACGTC.

The V and J genes are TRBV3-1 and TRBJ2-2; D ambiguous. The CDR3 runs to 12 residues. Germline assignment: CDR1 LGHDT and CDR2 YNNKEL (reference sequence). V was trimmed by 0 bases and J by 7 bases, leaving 3 bases between them. Written as DNA, the CDR3 is TGTGCCAGCAGCCAAGAGGGCGGGGAGCTGTTTTTT. Residues: CASSQEGGELFF.

The sample holds many counts of this clonotype. This chain joins TRBV5-4 and TRBJ2-2; D remains unclear. CDR3 length: 14 amino acids. The V gene lost 0 bases and the J gene lost 4 bases, with 7 bases spanning the gap. The germline CDR1 and CDR2 sequences are SGHNT and YYREEE (reference sequence). The CDR3 loop reads CASSLAVATGELFF. In nucleotides, the CDR3 is TGTGCCAGCAGCTTGGCGGTGGCCACCGGGGAGCTGTTTTTT.

The chain is built from TRBV12-3 or TRBV12-4 and TRBJ1-5; 9 positions agree with TRBD1. The junction had 5 bases not matched to a gene; V was cut back by 6 bases and J by 2 bases. CDR3 length equals 15 residues. CDR3 DNA: TGTGCCAGCAGCCCGGACAGGGGTGGCAATCAGCCCCAGCATTTT. Encoded protein: CASSPDRGGNQPQHF.